This is a list of T cell receptor beta chains from one sample in a study of spatial heterogeneity in lung cancer. TCRdb processed the 5' RACE reads anew with MiXCR; each CDR3 protein has one entry. The sample carries 9,000 to 10,000 distinct CDR3 sequences, about 6% recorded once. Specimen: lung tumor tissue, collected at surgery. These TCRs come from a female donor with early-stage non-small cell lung cancer. The CDR3 runs from the conserved cysteine through the conserved F or W. Each record gives: clone size, D gene, V gene, J gene, CDR3 DNA, CDR3 protein. The D gene is left open where the match is weak. Clone size is not always given. Where it is, it says once, few, many or a class for expanded clones.

large	-	TRBV28	TRBJ2-4	TGTGCCAGCACCGCACGGGTAGCCATTCCAAACATTCAGTACTTC	CASTARVAIPNIQYF
many	TRBD2	TRBV7-2	TRBJ2-1	TGTGCCAGCAGCCTGATAGCGGGCTCCTACAATGAGCAGTTCTTC	CASSLIAGSYNEQFF
-	TRBD2	TRBV11-3	TRBJ2-3	TGTGCCAGCAGCAAGGGGACTAGCGGGCGGACAGATACGCAGTATTTT	CASSKGTSGRTDTQYF
many	-	TRBV28	TRBJ2-5	TGTGCCAGCAGTTTCCCACTGCGGGGAGAGACCCAGTACTTC	CASSFPLRGETQYF
many	-	TRBV12-3/TRBV12-4	TRBJ1-5	TGTGCCAGCACCTCCGGAGGGGTCAATCAGCCCCAGCATTTT	CASTSGGVNQPQHF
-	TRBD2	TRBV2	TRBJ2-1	TGTGCCAGCTCCAGCGGGAGGACGTACAATGAGCAGTTCTTC	CASSSGRTYNEQFF
-	-	TRBV4-3	TRBJ2-3	TGCGCCAGCAGCCAAGTCCGAACGGATACGCAGTATTTT	CASSQVRTDTQYF
many	-	TRBV7-2	TRBJ1-3	TGTGCCAGCAGCGAAGCTCAGGACCGCTCTGGAAACACCATATATTTT	CASSEAQDRSGNTIYF
-	TRBD1	TRBV18	TRBJ1-5	TGTGCCAGCTCACCGGGACAGGGGGTCGATCAGCCCCAGCATTTT	CASSPGQGVDQPQHF
many	TRBD2	TRBV10-3	TRBJ2-1	TGTGCCATCAATAGCGGGGGCCATGAGCAGTTCTTC	CAINSGGHEQFF
-	TRBD2	TRBV4-2	TRBJ2-3	TGTGCCAGCAGCCAAGGATCCAGCGGGGGAGGCACAGATACGCAGTATTTT	CASSQGSSGGGTDTQYF
-	-	TRBV20-1	TRBJ2-6	TGCAGTGCTAGAGATCGAGGGTCTGGGGCCAACGTCCTGACTTTC	CSARDRGSGANVLTF
-	-	TRBV11-2	TRBJ2-3	TGTGCCAGCAGCGGGCGGGGGCTTAGCACAGATACGCAGTATTTT	CASSGRGLSTDTQYF
-	-	TRBV6-1	TRBJ2-2	TGTGCCAGCAGTGAAGGGTGGAAGAACACCGGGGAGCTGTTTTTT	CASSEGWKNTGELFF
medium-sized	-	TRBV7-2	TRBJ1-1	TGTGCCAGCAGCTCACAGGGATTGGCAGCTTTCTTT	CASSSQGLAAFF
few	TRBD2	TRBV19	TRBJ2-1	TGTGCCAGTAGGCTTGACGGGGGGGATGAGCAGTTCTTC	CASRLDGGDEQFF
medium-sized	-	TRBV28	TRBJ2-7	TGTGCCAGCGGCCCCTACTACGAGCAGTACTTC	CASGPYYEQYF